Below are 16 T cell receptor beta chains sequenced from a single sample in a study of long-term antiretroviral therapy in people with HIV. Runs used v3.0 of the immunoSEQ assay and were done at survey level. Assay: immunoSEQ multiplex PCR; the TCRdb copy retains only in-frame clones and omits some. The sample gives approximately 33,000 clones, 83% of which show up once; 6.5% to 9% is in the top ten. The starting material was unsorted PBMCs, obtained 0.4 years before starting antiretroviral therapy. These receptors originate from a man younger than 30 with HIV.

The V and J genes are TRBV19 and TRBJ2-5; D ambiguous. Germline assignment: CDR1 LNHDA and CDR2 SQIVND (reference sequence). CDR3 size: 14 residues. The V and J ends lost 5 bases and 1 base respectively, with 11 bases between them. CDR3 sequence: CASSRSRLQETQYF. The DNA for the CDR3 is TGTGCCAGTAGTCGGTCCCGCCTCCAAGAGACCCAGTACTTC.

This clone was detected only once. This chain connects TRBV4-2 to TRBJ2-7; D not certain. V lost 1 base to trimming and J lost 6 bases, with 7 bases between them. Germline loops: CDR1 LGHNA, CDR2 YNFKEQ. The CDR3 covers 12 residues. The CDR3 DNA is TGTGCCAGCAGCCAAGGGCCAGGCGAGCAGTACTTC. This sequence encodes CASSQGPGEQYF.

J is TRBJ2-5 and V is TRBV28; 8 nucleotides agree with TRBD1. After removal of 9 bases from V and 4 bases from J, the junction contained 7 bases not matched to a gene. This CDR3 is 13 amino acids long. Looked up from germline, CDR1 is MDHEN and CDR2 is SYDVKM. This chain's CDR3 is CARPDRVRETQYF. Here the CDR3 DNA reads TGTGCCAGGCCGGACAGGGTTCGAGAGACCCAGTACTTC.

This chain uses TRBV6-1 with TRBJ2-2, with 7 positions matching TRBD2. Germline-derived CDR1 and CDR2 are MNHNS and SASEGT. The V segment lost 10 bases and the J segment 4 bases; nucleotides outside the gene matches: 12. The CDR3 is 15 amino acids. CDR3 nucleotide sequence: TGTGCCACCCACATTACCGGGACTACCACCGGGGAGCTGTTTTTT. Protein: CATHITGTTTGELFF.

The chain is built from TRBV6-1 and TRBJ2-7; 7 bases agree with TRBD1. Trimming took 2 bases from V and 4 from J; bases not matched to a gene: 5. CDR3 length: 14 residues. Germline CDR1 is MNHNS and CDR2 is SASEGT. The CDR3 region is CASSEFRGNYEQYF. The CDR3 region has the DNA TGTGCCAGCAGTGAATTCAGGGGGAATTACGAGCAGTACTTC.

In this sample, this clone turned up once. The V gene is TRBV27, the J gene TRBJ2-1; D remains ambiguous. Germline CDR1 MNHEY, CDR2 SMNVEV (reference sequence). CDR3 length equals 17 residues. V was clipped by 0 bases and J by 0 bases, with 12 bases between them. DNA of the CDR3: TGTGCCAGCAGTTTATCGAAGGCAGGCCACTCCTACAATGAGCAGTTCTTC. Translation gives CASSLSKAGHSYNEQFF.

This chain uses TRBV15 with TRBJ1-5; 8 nucleotides align to TRBD1. The CDR3 runs 15 residues. The germline V gene has CDR1 LNHNV and CDR2 YYDKDF (reference sequence). The V and J ends lost 5 bases and 4 bases, in that order; junction bases with no gene match: 7. The CDR3 sequence is CATSGGQAENQPQHF. The CDR3 region has the DNA TGTGCCACCAGCGGGGGACAGGCCGAAAATCAGCCCCAGCATTTT.

The J gene is TRBJ2-1, the V gene TRBV15, with TRBD2 identical over 9 bases. CDR3 length equals 13 residues. The trim removed 4 bases at V and 10 bases at J, leaving 5 bases unmatched. CDR1 is LNHNV, CDR2 YYDKDF, per germline (reference sequence). The CDR3 DNA reads TGTGCCACCAGCACCGGACTAGCGAGGGAGCAGTTCTTC. Encoded protein: CATSTGLAREQFF.

The sample holds one count of this clone. The V gene is TRBV6-1, the J gene TRBJ2-3; D remains unclear. Germline V gene sequence: CDR1 MNHNS, CDR2 SASEGT. V was shortened by 2 bases and J by 5 bases, with 11 bases between the two germline ends. The CDR3 is 14 residues long. CDR3 sequence (DNA): TGTGCCAGCAGTGAATATCTAGGGATAGATACGCAGTATTTT. This codes for CASSEYLGIDTQYF.

J is TRBJ2-3 and V is TRBV6-6, with D perhaps matching TRBD1 (6 bases). The germline V and J ends were trimmed by 5 bases and 2 bases, with 11 bases remaining between them. In germline, CDR1 is MNHNY, CDR2 SVGAGI (reference sequence). This CDR3 contains 14 residues. The CDR3 is CASSPGQSTDTQYF. CDR3 sequence (DNA): TGTGCCAGCAGTCCCGGACAGTCCACAGATACGCAGTATTTT.

The chain links TRBV21-1 to TRBJ1-1. TRBV21-1 is given as a pseudogene. The CDR3 covers 16 residues. In DNA form, the CDR3 reads TGTGCCAGCAGCTCCTGCGCAGATCCAGCGAACACTGAAGCTTTCTTT. It encodes CASSSCADPANTEAFF.

V usage is TRBV10-2 and J usage is TRBJ2-5; D possibly corresponds to TRBD2 (5 bases). Trimming took 7 bases from V and 5 from J, leaving 17 bases between them. The CDR3 extends over 14 amino acids. Germline CDR1 is WSHSY and CDR2 is SAAADI. CDR3 in amino acids: CASKPGVMRETQYF. CDR3 DNA: TGCGCCAGCAAACCCGGGGTAATGAGGGAGACCCAGTACTTC.

The V and J genes are TRBV6-5 and TRBJ2-5; perhaps D is TRBD1 or TRBD2 (5 bases each). V lost 10 bases and J 4 bases, leaving 16 bases between the germline ends. This CDR3 spans 13 amino acids. The germline CDR1 and CDR2 sequences are MNHEY and SVGAGI. CDR3 protein: CATAGRVGETQYF. Here the CDR3 DNA reads TGTGCCACCGCGGGCAGGGTGGGAGAGACCCAGTACTTC.

This clone was seen just once. V usage is TRBV15 and J usage is TRBJ1-4; D is unclear. The germline CDR1 and CDR2 sequences are LNHNV and YYDKDF (reference sequence). The length of the CDR3 is 12 residues. The V end lost 0 bases, the J end lost 8 bases, and 4 bases lay between the germline ends. The DNA for the CDR3 is TGTGCCACCAGCAGAGACAAGGAAAAACTGTTTTTT. Its protein product is CATSRDKEKLFF.

This rearrangement joins TRBV25-1 to TRBJ2-1; maybe TRBD1 (6 bases). Trimming removed 8 bases at V and 9 bases at J, with 20 bases between. The CDR3 length is 14 residues. CDR1 is MGHDK and CDR2 is SYGVNS in the germline V gene. The CDR3: CASALEAGAGEQFF. DNA of the CDR3: TGTGCCAGCGCCCTTGAGGCAGGGGCGGGTGAGCAGTTCTTC.

The chain combines TRBV5-1 with TRBJ2-7, with D possibly being TRBD1 (6 bases). The CDR3 length is 16 residues. Germline loops: CDR1 SGHRS, CDR2 YFSETQ. V lost 0 bases to trimming and J lost 0 bases, with 13 bases between them. CDR3 protein: CASSLAGTWSSYEQYF. The CDR3, as DNA: TGCGCCAGCAGCTTGGCGGGGACATGGAGCTCCTACGAGCAGTACTTC.